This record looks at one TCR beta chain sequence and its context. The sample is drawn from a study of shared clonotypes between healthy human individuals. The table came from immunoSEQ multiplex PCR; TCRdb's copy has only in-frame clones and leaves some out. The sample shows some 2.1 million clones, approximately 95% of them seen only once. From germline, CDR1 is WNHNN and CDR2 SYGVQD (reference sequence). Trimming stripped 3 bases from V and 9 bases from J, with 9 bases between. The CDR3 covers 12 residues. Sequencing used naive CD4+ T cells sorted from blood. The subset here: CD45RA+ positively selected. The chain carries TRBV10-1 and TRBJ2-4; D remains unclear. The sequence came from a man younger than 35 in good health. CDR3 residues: CASSDGFGIQYF. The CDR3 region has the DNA TGCGCCAGCAGTGACGGGTTTGGCATTCAGTACTTC.